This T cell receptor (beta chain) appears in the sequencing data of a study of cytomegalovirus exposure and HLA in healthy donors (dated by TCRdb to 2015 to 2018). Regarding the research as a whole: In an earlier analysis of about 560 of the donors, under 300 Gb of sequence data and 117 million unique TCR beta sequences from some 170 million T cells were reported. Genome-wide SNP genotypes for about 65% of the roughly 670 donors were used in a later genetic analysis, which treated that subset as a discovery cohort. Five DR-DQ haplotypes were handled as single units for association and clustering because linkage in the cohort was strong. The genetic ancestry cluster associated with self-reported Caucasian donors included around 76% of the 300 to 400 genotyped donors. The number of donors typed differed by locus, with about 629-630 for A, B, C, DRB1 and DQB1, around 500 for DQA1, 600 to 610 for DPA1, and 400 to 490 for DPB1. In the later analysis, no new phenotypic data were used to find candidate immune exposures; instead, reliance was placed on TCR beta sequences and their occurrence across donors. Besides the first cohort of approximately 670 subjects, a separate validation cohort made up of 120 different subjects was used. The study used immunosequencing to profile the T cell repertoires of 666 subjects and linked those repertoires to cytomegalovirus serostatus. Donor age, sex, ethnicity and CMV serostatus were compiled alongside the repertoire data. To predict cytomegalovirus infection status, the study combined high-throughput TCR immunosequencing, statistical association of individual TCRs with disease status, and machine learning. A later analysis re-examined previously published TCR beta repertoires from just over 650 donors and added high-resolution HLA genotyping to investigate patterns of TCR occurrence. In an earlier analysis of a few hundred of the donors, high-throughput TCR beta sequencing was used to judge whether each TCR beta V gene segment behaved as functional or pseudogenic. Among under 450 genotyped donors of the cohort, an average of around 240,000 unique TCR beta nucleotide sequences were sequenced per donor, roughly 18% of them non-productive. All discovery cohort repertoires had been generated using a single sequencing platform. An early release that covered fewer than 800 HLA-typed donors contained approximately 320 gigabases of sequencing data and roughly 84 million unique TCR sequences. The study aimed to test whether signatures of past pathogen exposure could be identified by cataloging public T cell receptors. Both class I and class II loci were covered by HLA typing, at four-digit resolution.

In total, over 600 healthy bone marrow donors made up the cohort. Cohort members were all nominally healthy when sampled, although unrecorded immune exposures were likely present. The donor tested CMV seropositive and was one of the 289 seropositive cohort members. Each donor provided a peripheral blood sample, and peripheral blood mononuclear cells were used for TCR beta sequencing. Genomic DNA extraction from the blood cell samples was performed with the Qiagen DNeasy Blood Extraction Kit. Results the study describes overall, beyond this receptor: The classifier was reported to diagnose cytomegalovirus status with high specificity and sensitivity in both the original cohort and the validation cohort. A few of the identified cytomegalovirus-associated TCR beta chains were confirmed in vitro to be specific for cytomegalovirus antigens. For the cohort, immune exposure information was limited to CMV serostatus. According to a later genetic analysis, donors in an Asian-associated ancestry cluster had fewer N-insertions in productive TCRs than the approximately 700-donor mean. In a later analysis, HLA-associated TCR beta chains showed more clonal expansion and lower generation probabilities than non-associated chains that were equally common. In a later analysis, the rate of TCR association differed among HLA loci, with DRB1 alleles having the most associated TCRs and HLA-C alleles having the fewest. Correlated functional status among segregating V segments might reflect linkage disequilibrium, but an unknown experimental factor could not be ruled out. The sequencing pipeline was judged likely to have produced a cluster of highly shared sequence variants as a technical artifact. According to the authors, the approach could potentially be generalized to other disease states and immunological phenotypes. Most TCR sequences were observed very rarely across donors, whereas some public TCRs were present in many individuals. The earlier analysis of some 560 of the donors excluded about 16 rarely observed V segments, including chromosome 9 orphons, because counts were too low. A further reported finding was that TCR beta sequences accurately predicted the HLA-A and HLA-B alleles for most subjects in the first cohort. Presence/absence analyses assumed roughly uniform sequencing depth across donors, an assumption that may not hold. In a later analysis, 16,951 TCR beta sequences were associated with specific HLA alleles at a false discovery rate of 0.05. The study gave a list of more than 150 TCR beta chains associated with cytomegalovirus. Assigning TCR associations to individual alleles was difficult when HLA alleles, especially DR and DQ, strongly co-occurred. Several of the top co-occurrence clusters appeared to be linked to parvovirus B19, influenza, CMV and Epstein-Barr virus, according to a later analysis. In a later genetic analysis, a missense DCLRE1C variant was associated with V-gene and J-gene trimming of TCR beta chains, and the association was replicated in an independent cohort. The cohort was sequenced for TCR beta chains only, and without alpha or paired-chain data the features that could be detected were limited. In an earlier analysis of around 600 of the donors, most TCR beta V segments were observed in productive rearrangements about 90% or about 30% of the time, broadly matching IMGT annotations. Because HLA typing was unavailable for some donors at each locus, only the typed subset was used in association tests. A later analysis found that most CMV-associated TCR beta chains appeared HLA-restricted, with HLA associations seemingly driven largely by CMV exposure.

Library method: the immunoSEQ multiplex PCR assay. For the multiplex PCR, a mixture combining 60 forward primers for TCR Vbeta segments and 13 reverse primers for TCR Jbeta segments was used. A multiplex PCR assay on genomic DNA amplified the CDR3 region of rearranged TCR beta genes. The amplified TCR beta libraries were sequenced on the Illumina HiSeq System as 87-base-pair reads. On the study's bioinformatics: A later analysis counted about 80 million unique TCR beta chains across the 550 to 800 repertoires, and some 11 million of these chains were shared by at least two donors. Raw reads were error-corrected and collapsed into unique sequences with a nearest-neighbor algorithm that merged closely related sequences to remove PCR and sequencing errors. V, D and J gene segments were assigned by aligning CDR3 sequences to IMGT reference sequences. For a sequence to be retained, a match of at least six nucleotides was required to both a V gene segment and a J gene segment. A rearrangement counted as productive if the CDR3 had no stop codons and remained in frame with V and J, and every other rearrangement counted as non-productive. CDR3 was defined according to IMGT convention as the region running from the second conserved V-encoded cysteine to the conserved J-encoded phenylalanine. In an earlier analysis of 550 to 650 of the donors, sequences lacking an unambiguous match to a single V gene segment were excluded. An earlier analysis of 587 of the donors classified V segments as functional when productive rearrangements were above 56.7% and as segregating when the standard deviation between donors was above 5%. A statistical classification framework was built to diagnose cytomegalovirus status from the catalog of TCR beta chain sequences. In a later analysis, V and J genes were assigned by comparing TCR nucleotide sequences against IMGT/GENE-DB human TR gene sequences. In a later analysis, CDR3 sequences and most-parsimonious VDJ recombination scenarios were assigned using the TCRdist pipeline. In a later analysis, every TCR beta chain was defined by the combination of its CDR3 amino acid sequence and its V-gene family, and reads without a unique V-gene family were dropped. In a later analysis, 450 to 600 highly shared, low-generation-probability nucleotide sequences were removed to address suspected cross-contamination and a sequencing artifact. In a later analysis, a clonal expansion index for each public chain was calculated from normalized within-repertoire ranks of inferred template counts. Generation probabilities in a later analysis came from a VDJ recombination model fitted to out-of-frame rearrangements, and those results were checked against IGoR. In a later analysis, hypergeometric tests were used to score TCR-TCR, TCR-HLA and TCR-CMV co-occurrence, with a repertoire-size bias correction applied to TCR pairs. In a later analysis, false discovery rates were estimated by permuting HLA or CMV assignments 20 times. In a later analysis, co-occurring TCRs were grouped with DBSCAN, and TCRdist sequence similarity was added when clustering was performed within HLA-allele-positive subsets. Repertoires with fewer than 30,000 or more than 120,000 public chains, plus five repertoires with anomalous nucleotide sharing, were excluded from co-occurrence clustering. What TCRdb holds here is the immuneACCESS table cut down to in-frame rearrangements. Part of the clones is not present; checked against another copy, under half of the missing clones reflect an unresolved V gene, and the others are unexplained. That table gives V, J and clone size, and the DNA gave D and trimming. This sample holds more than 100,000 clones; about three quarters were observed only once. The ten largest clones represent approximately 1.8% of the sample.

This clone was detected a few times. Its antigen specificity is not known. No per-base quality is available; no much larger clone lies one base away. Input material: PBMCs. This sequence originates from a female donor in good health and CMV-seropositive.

This receptor carries the CDR3 CASSMGQRIRDTQYF. The DNA is as follows: TGTGCCAGTAGTATGGGACAGAGGATTCGGGATACGCAGTATTTT. The chain was built from TRBV19 and TRBJ2-3, and 7 bases in between align with TRBD1. CDR1 is given as LNHDA and CDR2 as SQIVND, both from the germline V gene (reference sequence). Compared with germline, V lacks 3 bases and J lacks 6 bases; bases without a gene match: 9. Inclusive of the bounding cysteine and phenylalanine, the CDR3 is 15 residues long. Only the CDR3 part of the read is kept: 45 bases, read in frame from the first base.